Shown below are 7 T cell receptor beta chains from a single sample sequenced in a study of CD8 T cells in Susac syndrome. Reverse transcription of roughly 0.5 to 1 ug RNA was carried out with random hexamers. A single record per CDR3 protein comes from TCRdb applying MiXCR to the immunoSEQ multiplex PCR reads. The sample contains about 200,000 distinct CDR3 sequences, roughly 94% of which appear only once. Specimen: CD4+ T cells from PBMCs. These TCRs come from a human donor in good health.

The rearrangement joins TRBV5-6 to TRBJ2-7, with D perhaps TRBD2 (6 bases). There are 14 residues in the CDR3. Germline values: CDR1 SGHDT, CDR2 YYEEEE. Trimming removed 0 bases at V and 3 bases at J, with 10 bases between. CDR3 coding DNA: TGTGCCAGCAGCTTGGGTTGGAGGGGCTACGAGCAGTACGTC. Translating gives CASSLGWRGYEQYV.

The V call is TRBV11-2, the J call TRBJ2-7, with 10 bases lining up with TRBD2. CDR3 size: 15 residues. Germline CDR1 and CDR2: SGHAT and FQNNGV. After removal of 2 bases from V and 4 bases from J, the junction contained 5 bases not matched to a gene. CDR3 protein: CASSLSAGGPYEQYV. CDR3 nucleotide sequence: TGTGCCAGCAGCTTATCAGCGGGAGGGCCTTACGAGCAGTACGTC.

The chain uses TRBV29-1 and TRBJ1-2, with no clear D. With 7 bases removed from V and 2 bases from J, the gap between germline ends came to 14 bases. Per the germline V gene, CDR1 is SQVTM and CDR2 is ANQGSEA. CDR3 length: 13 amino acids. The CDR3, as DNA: TGCAGCGCCGAGGAGTTGGGCAACTATGGCTACACCTTC. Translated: CSAEELGNYGYTF.

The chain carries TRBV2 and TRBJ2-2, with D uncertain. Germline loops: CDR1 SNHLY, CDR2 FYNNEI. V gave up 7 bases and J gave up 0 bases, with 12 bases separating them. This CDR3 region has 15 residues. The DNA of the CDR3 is TGTGCCAGCAACGTAGACACCGCGAACACCGGGGAGCTGTTTTTT. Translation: CASNVDTANTGELFF.

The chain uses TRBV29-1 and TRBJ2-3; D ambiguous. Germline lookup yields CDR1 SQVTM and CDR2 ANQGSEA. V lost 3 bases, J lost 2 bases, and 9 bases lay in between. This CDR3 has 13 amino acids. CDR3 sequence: CSVDIGDTDTQYF. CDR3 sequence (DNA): TGCAGCGTTGATATCGGAGACACAGATACGCAGTATTTT.

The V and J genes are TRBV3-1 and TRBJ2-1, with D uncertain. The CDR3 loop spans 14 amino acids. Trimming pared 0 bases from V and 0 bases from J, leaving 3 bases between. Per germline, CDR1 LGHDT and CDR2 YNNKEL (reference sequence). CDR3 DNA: TGTGCCAGCAGCCAAGAGGTCTCCTACAATGAGCAGTTCTTC. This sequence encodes CASSQEVSYNEQFF.

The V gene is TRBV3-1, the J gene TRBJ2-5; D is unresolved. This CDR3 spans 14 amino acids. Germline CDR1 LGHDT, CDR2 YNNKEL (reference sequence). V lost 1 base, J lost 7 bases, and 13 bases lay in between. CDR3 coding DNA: TGTGCCAGCAGCCAAGGTGACGGTCCTGGGACCCAGTACTTC. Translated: CASSQGDGPGTQYF.